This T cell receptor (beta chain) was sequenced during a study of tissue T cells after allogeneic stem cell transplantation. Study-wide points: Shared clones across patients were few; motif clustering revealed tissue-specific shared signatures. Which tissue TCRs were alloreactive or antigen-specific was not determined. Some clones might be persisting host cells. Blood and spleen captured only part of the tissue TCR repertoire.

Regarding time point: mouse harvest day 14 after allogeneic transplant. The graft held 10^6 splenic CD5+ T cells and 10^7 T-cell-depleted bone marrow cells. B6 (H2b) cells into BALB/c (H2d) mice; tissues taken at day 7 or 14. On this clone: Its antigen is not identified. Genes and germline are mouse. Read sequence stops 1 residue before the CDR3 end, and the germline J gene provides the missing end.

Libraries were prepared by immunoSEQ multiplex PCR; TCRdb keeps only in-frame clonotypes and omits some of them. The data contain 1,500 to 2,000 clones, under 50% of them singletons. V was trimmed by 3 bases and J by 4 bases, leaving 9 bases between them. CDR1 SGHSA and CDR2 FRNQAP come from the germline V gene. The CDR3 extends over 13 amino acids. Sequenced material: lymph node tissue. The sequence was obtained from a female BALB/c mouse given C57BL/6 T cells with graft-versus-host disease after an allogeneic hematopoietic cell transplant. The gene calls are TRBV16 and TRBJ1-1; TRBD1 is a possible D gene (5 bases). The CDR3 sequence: CASSFDSGTEVFF. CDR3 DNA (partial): TGTGCAAGCAGCTTCGACAGTGGCACAGAAGTCTTC.